The 17 T cell receptor beta chains below were found in one sample sequenced in a study of cytotoxic CD8 clonotypes in ibrutinib-treated CLL. Using immunoSEQ multiplex PCR, the repertoire was profiled, and TCRdb retains in-frame clones only, with some absent. This table holds 150,000 to 200,000 clones, 81% found once. The sample consisted of PBMCs, taken after 12 months of ibrutinib treatment. All receptors come from a human donor with chronic lymphocytic leukemia.

The V call is TRBV6-1, the J call TRBJ2-1; D is perhaps TRBD1 or TRBD2 (6 bases each). The CDR3 sequence is 13 residues long. Per the germline V gene, CDR1 is MNHNS and CDR2 is SASEGT. The germline V and J ends were trimmed by 1 base and 9 bases, with 10 bases remaining between them. CDR3 bases: TGTGCCAGCAGTGAAGGGGGGGCGGGTGAGCAGTTCTTC. Protein: CASSEGGAGEQFF.

The count of this clone is one. The CDR3 DNA reads as TGTGCCAGCAGCTCGGTCTGGGATTATAACACCGGGGAGCTGTTTTTT. This translates into CASSSVWDYNTGELFF. This chain joins TRBV6-6 and TRBJ2-2; D unclear. The CDR3 length is 16 residues. Trimming left V 6 bases short and J 2 bases short, with 16 bases between. Germline lookup yields CDR1 MNHNY and CDR2 SVGAGI (reference sequence).

This clone was detected a few times. The rearrangement links TRBV7-8 to TRBJ1-3; possible D gene TRBD1, 5 bases. Germline assignment: CDR1 SGHVS and CDR2 FQNEAQ. The CDR3 runs 16 residues. Trimming took 1 base from V and 0 from J, leaving 10 bases between them. CDR3 DNA sequence: TGTGCCAGCAGCTTAGGCTCAGGGCACTCTGGAAACACCATATATTTT. This encodes CASSLGSGHSGNTIYF.

The chain has TRBV2 and TRBJ2-1, with 8 bases matching TRBD2. Losses at the gene ends were 6 bases for V and 9 bases for J; bases not matched to a gene: 10. The germline CDR1 and CDR2 sequences are SNHLY and FYNNEI. CDR3 size: 14 residues. CDR3 region: CASSGERGSSEQFF. CDR3 nucleotide sequence: TGTGCCAGCAGCGGAGAGCGGGGGTCCAGTGAGCAGTTCTTC.

This clone has a handful of counts. This CDR3 is also generated by other DNA sequences in the sample. The chain carries TRBV11-2 and TRBJ2-7; D is possibly TRBD2 (5 bases). The CDR3 runs 13 residues. Trimming took off 5 bases at V and 1 base at J, with 9 bases between the two ends. Germline loops: CDR1 SGHAT, CDR2 FQNNGV. The CDR3 region has the DNA TGTGCCAGCAGCCCGGGAAGTTCCTACGAGCAGTACTTC. Translation gives CASSPGSSYEQYF.

The chain couples TRBV4-1 to TRBJ2-1; 9 nucleotides line up with TRBD2. The CDR3 is 16 amino acids. After removal of 4 bases from V and 5 bases from J, the junction contained 9 bases not matched to a gene. Germline CDR1 and CDR2: MGHRA and YSYEKL. The CDR3 DNA is TGCGCCAGCAGCCCTTTTCTAGCGGGATACGACAATGAGCAGTTCTTC. Its protein is CASSPFLAGYDNEQFF.

The chain employs TRBV15 and TRBJ2-7, with TRBD2 identical over 9 bases. Germline CDR1 and CDR2: LNHNV and YYDKDF (reference sequence). J lost 0 bases, V lost 1 base, and 10 bases had no gene match. The CDR3 spans 18 residues. The CDR3 nucleotides read TGTGCCACCAGCAGAGCAACACCATTTAGCGGGAGCTCCTACGAGCAGTACTTC. Translation gives CATSRATPFSGSSYEQYF.

V and J are TRBV4-1 and TRBJ2-3; TRBD1 is a possible D gene (6 bases). Trimming pared 4 bases from V and 6 bases from J, leaving 11 bases between. In germline, CDR1 is MGHRA, CDR2 YSYEKL. The CDR3 length is 13 residues. CDR3 sequence reads: CASSPQGSDTQYF. CDR3 sequence (DNA): TGCGCCAGCAGCCCACAGGGATCCGATACGCAGTATTTT.

The gene calls are TRBV30 and TRBJ2-2; no clear D gene. This CDR3 comprises 13 residues. Germline loops: CDR1 GTSNPN, CDR2 SVGIG (reference sequence). Trimming cost V 4 bases and J 4 bases, with 10 bases left between them. The CDR3 DNA is TGTGCCTGGACAGGATGGAGCACCGGGGAGCTGTTTTTT. Its translation: CAWTGWSTGELFF.

The genes are TRBV28 and TRBJ2-7; D gene uncertain. The CDR3 length is 14 residues. The germline CDR1 and CDR2 sequences are MDHEN and SYDVKM. V was trimmed by 1 base and J by 7 bases, leaving 14 bases between them. The DNA of the CDR3 is TGTGCCAGCAGTTTATCCGCCAGATCGTGGGAGCAGTACTTC. This codes for CASSLSARSWEQYF.

V usage is TRBV7-2 and J usage is TRBJ2-1; 9 bases fit TRBD1. CDR1 SGHTA and CDR2 FQGNSA come from the germline V gene. The J segment lost 4 bases and the V segment lost 3 bases, leaving 4 bases of the junction unmatched. There are 15 residues in the CDR3. As DNA, the CDR3 is TGTGCCAGCAGCTTGGGACAGGGACAATACAATGAGCAGTTCTTC. Translating gives CASSLGQGQYNEQFF.

This chain uses TRBV7-8 with TRBJ2-3; D call uncertain. This CDR3 has 11 residues. Germline CDR1 reads SGHVS; CDR2 reads FQNEAQ. V gave up 5 bases and J gave up 7 bases, with 7 bases separating them. CDR3 sequence (DNA): TGTGCCAGCAGCGCCTCTTATACGCAGTATTTT. Translated, it gives CASSASYTQYF. Together with reference TRBV7-8 and TRBJ2-3, the CDR3 gives the full variable domain: GAGVSQSPRYKVAKRGQDVALRCDPISGHVSLFWYQQALGQGPEFLTYFQNEAQLDKSGLPSDRFFAERPEGSVSTLKIQRTQQEDSAVYLCASSASYTQYFGPGTRLTVL.

The CDR3 spells CASSLAGGTGVKIYGYTF. The CDR3 nucleotides read TGTGCCAGCAGCTTAGCAGGAGGGACAGGGGTGAAAATCTATGGCTACACCTTC. The chain recombines TRBV7-9 with TRBJ1-2, with 10 positions matching TRBD1. J lost 4 bases, V lost 0 bases, and 11 bases had no gene match. The germline gives CDR1 SEHNR, CDR2 FQNEAQ (reference sequence). This CDR3 contains 18 residues.

The chain joins TRBV19 to TRBJ2-7; D may be TRBD1 or TRBD2 (6 bases each). CDR3 length: 14 residues. Germline CDR1 and CDR2: LNHDA and SQIVND (reference sequence). Trimming left V 6 bases short and J 4 bases short, with 16 bases between. CDR3 sequence (DNA): TGTGCCAGTAGCTTGGGGGGCAGACGGTACGAGCAGTACTTC. Amino acid sequence: CASSLGGRRYEQYF.

The rearrangement links TRBV7-2 to TRBJ1-2, with unresolved D. The CDR3 is 14 amino acids. Looked up from germline, CDR1 is SGHTA and CDR2 is FQGNSA. V was clipped by 4 bases and J by 4 bases, with 13 bases between them. As DNA, the CDR3 is TGTGCCAGCAGCTCGGGCAAGAGGAGCTATGGCTACACCTTC. Translated: CASSSGKRSYGYTF.

The V call is TRBV6-5, the J call TRBJ1-1; D may be TRBD1 (6 bases). Trimming left V 6 bases short and J 6 bases short, with 17 bases between. The CDR3 spans 14 residues. Germline V gene lookup returns CDR1 MNHEY and CDR2 SVGAGI. The chain's CDR3 is CASSWDTARSEAFF. Here the CDR3 DNA reads TGTGCCAGCAGCTGGGACACGGCGAGGTCTGAAGCTTTCTTT.

The J gene is TRBJ2-1, the V gene TRBV6-5; possibly TRBD2 for D (6 bases). The V end was cut by 4 bases, the J end by 7 bases, with 20 bases between. CDR1 is MNHEY and CDR2 is SVGAGI in the germline V gene. This CDR3 spans 16 amino acids. The CDR3 protein is CASSLSSGSGGNEQFF. The CDR3 nucleotides read TGTGCCAGCAGTTTATCGTCCGGGAGTGGAGGGAATGAGCAGTTCTTC.